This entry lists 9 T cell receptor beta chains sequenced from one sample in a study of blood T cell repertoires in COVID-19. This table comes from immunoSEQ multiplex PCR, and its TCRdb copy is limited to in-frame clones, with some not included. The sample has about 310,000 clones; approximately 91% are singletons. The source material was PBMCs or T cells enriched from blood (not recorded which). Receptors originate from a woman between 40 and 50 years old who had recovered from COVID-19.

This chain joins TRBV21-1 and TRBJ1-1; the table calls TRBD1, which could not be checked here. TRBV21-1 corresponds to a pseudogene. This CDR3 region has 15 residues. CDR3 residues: CASSKIRDRNTEAFF. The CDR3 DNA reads TGTGCCAGCAGCAAAATCAGGGACAGGAACACTGAAGCTTTCTTT.

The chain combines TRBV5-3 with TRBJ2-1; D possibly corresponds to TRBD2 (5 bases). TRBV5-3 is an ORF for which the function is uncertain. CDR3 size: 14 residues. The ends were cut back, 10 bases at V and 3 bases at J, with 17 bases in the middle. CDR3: CASGTIEFYNEQFF. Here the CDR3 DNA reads TGTGCCTCGGGAACCATCGAATTCTACAATGAGCAGTTCTTC.

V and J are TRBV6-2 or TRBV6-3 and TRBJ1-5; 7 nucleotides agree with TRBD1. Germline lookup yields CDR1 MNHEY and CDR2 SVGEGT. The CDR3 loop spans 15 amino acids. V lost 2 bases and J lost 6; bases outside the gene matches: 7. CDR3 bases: TGTGCCAGCAGTTACGGACAGGCCATCAGTCAGCCCCAGCATTTT. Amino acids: CASSYGQAISQPQHF.

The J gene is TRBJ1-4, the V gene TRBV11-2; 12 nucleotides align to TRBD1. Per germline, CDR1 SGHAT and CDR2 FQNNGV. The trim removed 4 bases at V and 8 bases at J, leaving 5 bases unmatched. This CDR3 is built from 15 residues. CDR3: CASSWTGTGGEKLFF. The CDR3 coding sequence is TGTGCCAGCAGCTGGACCGGGACAGGGGGCGAAAAACTGTTTTTT.

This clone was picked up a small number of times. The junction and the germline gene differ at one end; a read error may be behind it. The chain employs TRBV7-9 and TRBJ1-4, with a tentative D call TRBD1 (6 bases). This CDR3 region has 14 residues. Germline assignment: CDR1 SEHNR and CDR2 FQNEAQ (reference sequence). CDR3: CASSPGDGNEKLFF. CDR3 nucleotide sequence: TGTGCCAGCAGCCCAGGGGACGGAAATGAAAAACTTTTCTTT.

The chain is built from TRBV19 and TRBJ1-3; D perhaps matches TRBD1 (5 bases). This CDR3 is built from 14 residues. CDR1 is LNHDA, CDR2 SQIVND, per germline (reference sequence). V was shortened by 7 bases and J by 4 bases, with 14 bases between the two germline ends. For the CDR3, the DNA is TGTGCCAGTACCTTCGGCAGGGCCGGAAACACCATATATTTT. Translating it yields CASTFGRAGNTIYF.

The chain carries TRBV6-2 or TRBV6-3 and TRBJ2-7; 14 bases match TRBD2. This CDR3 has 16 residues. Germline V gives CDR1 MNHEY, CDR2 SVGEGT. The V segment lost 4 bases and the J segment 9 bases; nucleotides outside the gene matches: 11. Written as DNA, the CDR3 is TGTGCCAGCAGTTCCGGGACTAGCGGGAGTCGAGGGGGGCAGTACTTC. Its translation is CASSSGTSGSRGGQYF.

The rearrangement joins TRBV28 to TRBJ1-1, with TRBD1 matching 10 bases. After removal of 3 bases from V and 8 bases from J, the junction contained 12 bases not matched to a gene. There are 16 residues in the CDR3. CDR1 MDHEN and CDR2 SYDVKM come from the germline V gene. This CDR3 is CASSLGRGQGGREAFF. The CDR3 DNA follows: TGTGCCAGCAGTTTGGGAAGAGGACAGGGGGGTAGAGAAGCTTTCTTT. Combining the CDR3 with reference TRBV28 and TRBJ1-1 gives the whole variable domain DVKVTQSSRYLVKRTGEKVFLECVQDMDHENMFWYRQDPGLGLRLIYFSYDVKMKEKGDIPEGYSVSREKKERFSLILESASTNQTSMYLCASSLGRGQGGREAFFGQGTRLTVV.

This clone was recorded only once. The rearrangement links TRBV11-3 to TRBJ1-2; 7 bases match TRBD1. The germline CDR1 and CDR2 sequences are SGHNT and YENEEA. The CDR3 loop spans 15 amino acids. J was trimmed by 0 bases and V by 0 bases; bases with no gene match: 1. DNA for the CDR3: TGTGCCAGCAGCTTAGACGGGACAGCTAACTATGGCTACACCTTC. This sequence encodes CASSLDGTANYGYTF.